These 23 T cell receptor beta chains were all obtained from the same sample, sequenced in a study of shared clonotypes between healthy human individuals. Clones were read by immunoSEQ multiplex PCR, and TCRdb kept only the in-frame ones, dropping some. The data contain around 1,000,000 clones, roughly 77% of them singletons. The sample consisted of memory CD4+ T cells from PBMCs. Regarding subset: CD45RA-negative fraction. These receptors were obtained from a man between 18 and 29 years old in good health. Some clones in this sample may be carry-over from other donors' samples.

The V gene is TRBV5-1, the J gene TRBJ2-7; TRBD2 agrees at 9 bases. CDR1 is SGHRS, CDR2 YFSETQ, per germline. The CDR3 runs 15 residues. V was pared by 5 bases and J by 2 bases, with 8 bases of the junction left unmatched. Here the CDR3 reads CASSPGTSRTYEQYF. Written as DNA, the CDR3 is TGCGCCAGCAGTCCCGGGACTAGCCGAACCTACGAGCAGTACTTC.

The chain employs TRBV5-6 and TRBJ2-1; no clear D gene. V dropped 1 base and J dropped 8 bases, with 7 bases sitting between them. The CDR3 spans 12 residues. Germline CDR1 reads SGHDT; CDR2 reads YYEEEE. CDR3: CASSLSAHEQFF. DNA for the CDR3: TGTGCCAGCAGCTTGTCTGCCCATGAGCAGTTCTTC.

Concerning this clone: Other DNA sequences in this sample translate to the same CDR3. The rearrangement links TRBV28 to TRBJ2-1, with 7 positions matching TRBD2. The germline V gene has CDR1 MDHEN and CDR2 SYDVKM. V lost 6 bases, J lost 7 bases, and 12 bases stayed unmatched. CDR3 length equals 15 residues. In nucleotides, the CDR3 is TGTGCCAGCAGCCTGTTGGGGGAGGGACGTAATGAGCAGTTCTTC. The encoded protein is CASSLLGEGRNEQFF.

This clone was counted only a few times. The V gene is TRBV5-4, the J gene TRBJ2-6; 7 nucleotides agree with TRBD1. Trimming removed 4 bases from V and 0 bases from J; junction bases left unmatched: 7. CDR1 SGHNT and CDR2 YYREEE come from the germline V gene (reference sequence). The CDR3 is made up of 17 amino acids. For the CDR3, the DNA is TGTGCCAGCAGCCTACAGACAGGGCCCTCTGGGGCCAACGTCCTGACTTTC. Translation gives CASSLQTGPSGANVLTF.

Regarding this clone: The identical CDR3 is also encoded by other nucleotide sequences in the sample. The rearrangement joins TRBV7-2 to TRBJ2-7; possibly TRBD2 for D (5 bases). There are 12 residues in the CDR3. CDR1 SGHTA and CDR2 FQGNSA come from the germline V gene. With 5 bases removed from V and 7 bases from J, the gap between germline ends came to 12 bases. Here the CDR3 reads CASSPGSGEQYF. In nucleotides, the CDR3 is TGTGCCAGCAGCCCGGGATCGGGTGAGCAGTACTTC. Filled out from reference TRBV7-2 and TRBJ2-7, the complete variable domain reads GAGVSQSPSNKVTEKGKDVELRCDPISGHTALYWYRQSLGQGLEFLIYFQGNSAPDKSGLPSDRFSAERTGGSVSTLTIQRTQQEDSAVYLCASSPGSGEQYFGPGTRLTVT.

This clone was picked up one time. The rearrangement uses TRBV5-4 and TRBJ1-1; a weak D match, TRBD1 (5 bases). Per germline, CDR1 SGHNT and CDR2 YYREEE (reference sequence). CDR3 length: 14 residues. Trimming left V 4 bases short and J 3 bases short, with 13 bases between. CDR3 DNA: TGTGCCAGCAGCCTCGGACAACAGGACACTGAAGCTTTCTTT. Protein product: CASSLGQQDTEAFF.

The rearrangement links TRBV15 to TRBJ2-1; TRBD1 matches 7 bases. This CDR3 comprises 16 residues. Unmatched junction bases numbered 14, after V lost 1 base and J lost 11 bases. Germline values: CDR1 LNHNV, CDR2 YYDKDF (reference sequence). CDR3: CATSRGRDSIPPKQFF. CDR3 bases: TGTGCCACCAGCAGAGGCCGGGACAGTATACCCCCCAAGCAGTTCTTC.

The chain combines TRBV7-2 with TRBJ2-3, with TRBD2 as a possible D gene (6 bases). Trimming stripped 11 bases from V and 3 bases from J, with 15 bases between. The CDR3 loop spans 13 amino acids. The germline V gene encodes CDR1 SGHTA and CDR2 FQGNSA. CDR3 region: CAAETRSTDTQYF. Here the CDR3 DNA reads TGTGCCGCCGAGACTAGATCGACAGATACGCAGTATTTT.

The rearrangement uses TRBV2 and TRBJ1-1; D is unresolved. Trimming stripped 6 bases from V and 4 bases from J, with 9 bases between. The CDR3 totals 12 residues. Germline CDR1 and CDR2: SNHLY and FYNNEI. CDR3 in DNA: TGTGCCAGCAGGCAGGCGGGCACTGAAGCTTTCTTT. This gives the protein CASRQAGTEAFF.

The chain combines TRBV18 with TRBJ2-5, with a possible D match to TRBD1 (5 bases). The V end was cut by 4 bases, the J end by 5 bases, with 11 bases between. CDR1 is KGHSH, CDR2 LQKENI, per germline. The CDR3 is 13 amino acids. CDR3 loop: CASSRGLRETQYF. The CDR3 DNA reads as TGTGCCAGCTCACGGGGCTTGCGGGAGACCCAGTACTTC.

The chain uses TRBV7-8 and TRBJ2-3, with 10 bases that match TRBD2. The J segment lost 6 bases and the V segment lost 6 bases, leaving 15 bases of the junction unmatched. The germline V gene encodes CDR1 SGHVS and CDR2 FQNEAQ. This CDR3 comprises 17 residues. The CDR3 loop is CASRGLFQREGLDTQYF. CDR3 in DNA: TGTGCCAGCAGAGGGCTTTTCCAGCGGGAGGGACTGGATACGCAGTATTTT.

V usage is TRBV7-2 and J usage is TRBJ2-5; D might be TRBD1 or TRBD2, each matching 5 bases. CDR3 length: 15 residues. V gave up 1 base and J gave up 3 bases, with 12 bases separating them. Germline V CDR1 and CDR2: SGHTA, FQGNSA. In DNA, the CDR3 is TGTGCCAGCAGCTTAGTCTATTGGGGGAAAGAGACCCAGTACTTC. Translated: CASSLVYWGKETQYF. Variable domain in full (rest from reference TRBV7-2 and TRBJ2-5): GAGVSQSPSNKVTEKGKDVELRCDPISGHTALYWYRQSLGQGLEFLIYFQGNSAPDKSGLPSDRFSAERTGGSVSTLTIQRTQQEDSAVYLCASSLVYWGKETQYFGPGTRLLVL.

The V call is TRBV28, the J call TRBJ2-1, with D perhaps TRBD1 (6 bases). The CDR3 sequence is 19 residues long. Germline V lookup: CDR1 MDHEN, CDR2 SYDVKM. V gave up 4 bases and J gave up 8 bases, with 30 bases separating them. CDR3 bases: TGTGCCAGCAGTTGGTATCCTGGCCGACAGGCCATCAACATCTATGAGCAGTTCTTC. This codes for CASSWYPGRQAINIYEQFF.

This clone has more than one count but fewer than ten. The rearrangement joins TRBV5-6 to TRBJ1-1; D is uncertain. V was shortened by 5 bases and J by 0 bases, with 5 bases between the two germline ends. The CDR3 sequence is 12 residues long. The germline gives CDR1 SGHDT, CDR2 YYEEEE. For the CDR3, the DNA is TGTGCCAGCAGTTTGATGAACACTGAAGCTTTCTTT. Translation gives CASSLMNTEAFF.

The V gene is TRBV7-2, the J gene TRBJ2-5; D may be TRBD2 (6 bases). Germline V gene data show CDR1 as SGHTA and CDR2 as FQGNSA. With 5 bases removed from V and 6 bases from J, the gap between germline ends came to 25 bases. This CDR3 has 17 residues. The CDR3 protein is CASSGRYTAGSSKTQYF. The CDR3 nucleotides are TGTGCCAGCAGCGGAAGATACACGGCGGGATCGTCGAAGACCCAGTACTTC. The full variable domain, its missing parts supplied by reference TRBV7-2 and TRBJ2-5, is GAGVSQSPSNKVTEKGKDVELRCDPISGHTALYWYRQSLGQGLEFLIYFQGNSAPDKSGLPSDRFSAERTGGSVSTLTIQRTQQEDSAVYLCASSGRYTAGSSKTQYFGPGTRLLVL.

This chain's CDR3 is CASSTSGTSGDTQYF. The CDR3 region has the DNA TGCGCCAGCAGCACGAGCGGGACTAGCGGAGATACGCAGTATTTT. V and J are TRBV5-1 and TRBJ2-3, with 11 bases identical to TRBD2. The V and J ends lost 4 bases and 5 bases, in that order; junction bases with no gene match: 6. The CDR3 totals 15 residues. Germline lookup yields CDR1 SGHRS and CDR2 YFSETQ.

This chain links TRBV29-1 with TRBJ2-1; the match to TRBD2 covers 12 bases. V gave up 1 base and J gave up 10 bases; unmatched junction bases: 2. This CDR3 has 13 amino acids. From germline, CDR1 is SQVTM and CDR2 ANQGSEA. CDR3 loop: CSVEGTSGTEQFF. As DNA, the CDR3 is TGCAGCGTTGAAGGGACTAGCGGGACGGAGCAGTTCTTC.

CDR3 amino acids: CASSLGNKGDYGYTF. For the CDR3, the DNA is TGTGCCAGCAGTCTAGGGAACAAGGGAGACTATGGCTACACCTTC. The chain is built from TRBV28 and TRBJ1-2; unclear D gene. Trimming took 5 bases from V and 3 from J, leaving 16 bases between them. In germline, CDR1 is MDHEN, CDR2 SYDVKM. CDR3 length equals 15 residues.

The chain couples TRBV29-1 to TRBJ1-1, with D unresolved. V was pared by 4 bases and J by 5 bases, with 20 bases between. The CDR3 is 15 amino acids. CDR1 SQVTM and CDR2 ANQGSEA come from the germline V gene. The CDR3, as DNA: TGCAGCGTTGCGAGTAAGGGCTGGGGTGTTACTGAAGCTTTCTTT. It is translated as CSVASKGWGVTEAFF.

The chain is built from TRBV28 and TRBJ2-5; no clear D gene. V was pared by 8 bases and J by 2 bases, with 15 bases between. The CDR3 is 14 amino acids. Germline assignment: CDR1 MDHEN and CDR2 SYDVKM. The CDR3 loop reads CASSDSSGQETQYF. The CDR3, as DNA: TGTGCCAGCTCCGACTCCTCCGGTCAAGAGACCCAGTACTTC.

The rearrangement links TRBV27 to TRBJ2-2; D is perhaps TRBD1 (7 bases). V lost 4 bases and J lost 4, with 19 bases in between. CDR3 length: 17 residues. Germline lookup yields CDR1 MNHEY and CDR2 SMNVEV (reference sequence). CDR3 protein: CASSYPRGARGTGELFF. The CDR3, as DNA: TGTGCCAGCAGTTACCCCAGGGGGGCTAGGGGCACCGGGGAGCTGTTTTTT.

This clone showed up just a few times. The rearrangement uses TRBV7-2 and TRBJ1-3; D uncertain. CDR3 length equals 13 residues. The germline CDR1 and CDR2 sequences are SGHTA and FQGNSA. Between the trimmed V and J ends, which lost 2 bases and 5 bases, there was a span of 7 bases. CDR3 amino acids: CASSLQWRNTIYF. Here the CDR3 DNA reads TGTGCCAGCAGCTTACAGTGGAGAAACACCATATATTTT.

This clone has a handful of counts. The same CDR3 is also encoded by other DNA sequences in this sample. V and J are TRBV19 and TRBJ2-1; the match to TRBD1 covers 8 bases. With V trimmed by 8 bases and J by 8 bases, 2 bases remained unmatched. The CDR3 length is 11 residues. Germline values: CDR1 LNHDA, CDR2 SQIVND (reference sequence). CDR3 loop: CASDRGYEQFF. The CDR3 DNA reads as TGTGCCAGTGACAGGGGCTATGAGCAGTTCTTC.